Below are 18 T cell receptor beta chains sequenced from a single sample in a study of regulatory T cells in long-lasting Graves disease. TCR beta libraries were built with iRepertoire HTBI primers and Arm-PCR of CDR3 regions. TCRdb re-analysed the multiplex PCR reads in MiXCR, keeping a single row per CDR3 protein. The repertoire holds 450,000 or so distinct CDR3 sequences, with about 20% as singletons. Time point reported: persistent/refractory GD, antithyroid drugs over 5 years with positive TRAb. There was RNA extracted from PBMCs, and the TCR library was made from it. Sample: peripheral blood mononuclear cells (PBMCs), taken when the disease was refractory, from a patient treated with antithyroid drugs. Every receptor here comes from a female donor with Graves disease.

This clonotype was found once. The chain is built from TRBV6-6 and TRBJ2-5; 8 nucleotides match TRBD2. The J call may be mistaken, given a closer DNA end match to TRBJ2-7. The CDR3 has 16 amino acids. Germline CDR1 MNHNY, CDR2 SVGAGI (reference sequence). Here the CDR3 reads CASSYSESAGGYEQYF. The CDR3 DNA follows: TGTGCCAGCAGTTACTCGGAGTCGGCGGGAGGCTACGAGCAGTACTTC.

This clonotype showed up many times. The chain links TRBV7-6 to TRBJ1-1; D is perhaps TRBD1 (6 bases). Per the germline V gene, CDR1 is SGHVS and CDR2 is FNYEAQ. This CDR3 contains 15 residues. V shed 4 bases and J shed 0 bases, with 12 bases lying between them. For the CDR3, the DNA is TGTGCCAGCAGCTCCTGGGACACTCTGAACACTGAAGCTTTCTTT. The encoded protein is CASSSWDTLNTEAFF.

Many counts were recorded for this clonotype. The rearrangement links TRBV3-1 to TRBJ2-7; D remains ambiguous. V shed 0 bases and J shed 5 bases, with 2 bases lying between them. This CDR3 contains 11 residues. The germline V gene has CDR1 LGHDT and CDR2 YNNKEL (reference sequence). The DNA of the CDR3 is TGTGCCAGCAGCCAAGAAGACGAGCAGTACTTC. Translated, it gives CASSQEDEQYF.

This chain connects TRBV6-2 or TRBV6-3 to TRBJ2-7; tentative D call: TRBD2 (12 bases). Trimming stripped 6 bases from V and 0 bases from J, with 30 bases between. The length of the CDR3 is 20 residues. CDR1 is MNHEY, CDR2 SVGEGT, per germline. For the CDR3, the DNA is TGTGCCAGCAGCCAGAGCCGGGACAGGGGGACTAGCGGGTTCTCCTACGAGCAGTACTTC. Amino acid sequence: CASSQSRDRGTSGFSYEQYF.

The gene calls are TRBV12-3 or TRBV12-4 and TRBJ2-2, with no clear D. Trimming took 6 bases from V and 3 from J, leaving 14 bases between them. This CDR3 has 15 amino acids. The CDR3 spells CASRLGMMDTGELFF. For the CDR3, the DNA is TGTGCCAGCAGATTGGGGATGATGGACACCGGGGAGCTGTTTTTT.

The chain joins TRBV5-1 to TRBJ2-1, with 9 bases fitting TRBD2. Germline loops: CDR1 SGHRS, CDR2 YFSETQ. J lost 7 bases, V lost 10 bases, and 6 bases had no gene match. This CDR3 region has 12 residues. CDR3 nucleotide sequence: TGCGCCGTTGGACTAGCGCCAAATGAGCAGTTCTTC. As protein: CAVGLAPNEQFF.

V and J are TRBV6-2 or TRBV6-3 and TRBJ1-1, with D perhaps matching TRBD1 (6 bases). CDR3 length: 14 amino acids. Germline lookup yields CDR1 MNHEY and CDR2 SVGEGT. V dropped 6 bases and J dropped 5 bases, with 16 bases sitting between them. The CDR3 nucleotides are TGTGCCAGCAGCCCGTACAGGGAAATAACTGAAGCTTTCTTT. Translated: CASSPYREITEAFF.

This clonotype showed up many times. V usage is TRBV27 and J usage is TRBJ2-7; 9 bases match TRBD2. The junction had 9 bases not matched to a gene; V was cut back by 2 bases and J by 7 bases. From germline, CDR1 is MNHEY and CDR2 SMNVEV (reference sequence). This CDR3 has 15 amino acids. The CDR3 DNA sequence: TGTGCCAGCAGTTTAGGGGCGGGAGGGCCGATAGAGCAGTACTTC. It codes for CASSLGAGGPIEQYF.

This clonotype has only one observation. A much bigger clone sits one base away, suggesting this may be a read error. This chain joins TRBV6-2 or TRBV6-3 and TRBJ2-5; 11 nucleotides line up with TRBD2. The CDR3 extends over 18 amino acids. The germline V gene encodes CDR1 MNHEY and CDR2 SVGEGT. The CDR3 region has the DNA TGTCCCAGCAGTCAAAGCCCCTTTAGCGGGAGGGGAGAAGAGACCCAGTACTTC. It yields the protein CPSSQSPFSGRGEETQYF.

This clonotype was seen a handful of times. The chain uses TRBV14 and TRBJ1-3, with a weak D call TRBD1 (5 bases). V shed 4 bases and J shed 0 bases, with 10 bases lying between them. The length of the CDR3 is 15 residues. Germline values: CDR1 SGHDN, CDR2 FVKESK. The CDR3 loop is CASSPGTDSGNTIYF. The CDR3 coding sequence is TGTGCCAGCAGCCCCGGGACGGACTCTGGAAACACCATATATTTT.

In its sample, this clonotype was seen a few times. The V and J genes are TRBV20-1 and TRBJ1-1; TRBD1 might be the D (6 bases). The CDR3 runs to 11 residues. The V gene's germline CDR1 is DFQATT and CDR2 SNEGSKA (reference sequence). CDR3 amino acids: CTGQLNTEAFF. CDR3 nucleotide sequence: TGCACTGGACAGCTGAACACTGAAGCTTTCTTT.

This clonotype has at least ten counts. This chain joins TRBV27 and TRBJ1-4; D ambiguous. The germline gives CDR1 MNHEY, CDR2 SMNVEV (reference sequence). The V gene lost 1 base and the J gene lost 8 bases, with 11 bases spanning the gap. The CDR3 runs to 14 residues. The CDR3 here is CASSLLGPDEKLFF. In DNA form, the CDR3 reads TGTGCCAGCAGTTTATTGGGTCCGGACGAAAAACTGTTTTTT.

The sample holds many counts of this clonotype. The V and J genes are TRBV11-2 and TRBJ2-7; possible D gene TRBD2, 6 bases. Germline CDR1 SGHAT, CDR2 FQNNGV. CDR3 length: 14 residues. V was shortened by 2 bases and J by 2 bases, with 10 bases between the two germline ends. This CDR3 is CASSLSGAPYEQYF. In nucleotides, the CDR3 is TGTGCCAGCAGCTTATCGGGAGCCCCCTACGAGCAGTACTTC.

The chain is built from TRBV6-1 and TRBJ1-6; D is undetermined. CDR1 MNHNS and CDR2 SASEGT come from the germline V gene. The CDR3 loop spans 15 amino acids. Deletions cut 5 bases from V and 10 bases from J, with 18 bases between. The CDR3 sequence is CASSTWAVGGSPLHF. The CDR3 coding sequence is TGTGCCAGCAGTACATGGGCCGTGGGAGGATCACCCCTCCACTTT.

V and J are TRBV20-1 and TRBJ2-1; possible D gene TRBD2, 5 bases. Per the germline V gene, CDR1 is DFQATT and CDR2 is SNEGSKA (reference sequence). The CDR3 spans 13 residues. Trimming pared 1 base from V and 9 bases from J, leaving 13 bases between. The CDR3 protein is CSARAGWATEQFF. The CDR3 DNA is TGCAGTGCTAGAGCGGGATGGGCTACTGAGCAGTTCTTC.

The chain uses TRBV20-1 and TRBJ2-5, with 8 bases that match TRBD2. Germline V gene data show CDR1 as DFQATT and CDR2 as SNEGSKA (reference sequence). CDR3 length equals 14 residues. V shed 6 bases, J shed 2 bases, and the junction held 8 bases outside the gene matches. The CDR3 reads CSAEPLAGQETQYF. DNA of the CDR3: TGCAGTGCCGAACCTCTAGCGGGTCAAGAGACCCAGTACTTC.

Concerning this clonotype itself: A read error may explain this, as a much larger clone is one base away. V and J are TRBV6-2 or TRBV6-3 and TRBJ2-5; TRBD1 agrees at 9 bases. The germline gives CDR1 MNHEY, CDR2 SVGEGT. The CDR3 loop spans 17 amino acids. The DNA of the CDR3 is TGTGCCAGCAGTTCCCAGGTCCCGGGACAGGGAAAAGAGGCCCAGTACTTC. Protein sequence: CASSSQVPGQGKEAQYF.

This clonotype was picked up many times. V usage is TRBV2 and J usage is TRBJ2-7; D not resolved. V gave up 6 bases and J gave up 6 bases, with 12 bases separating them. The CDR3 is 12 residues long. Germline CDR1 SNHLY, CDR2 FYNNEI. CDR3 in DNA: TGTGCCAGCAGGCGAACTCGGCCCGAGCAGTACTTC. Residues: CASRRTRPEQYF.